The source of this T cell receptor beta chain is a study of blood T cell repertoires in COVID-19. Study in general: The study drew acute and convalescent COVID-19 samples from the United States, Italy and Spain. T cells, B-cell-depleted T cells, or PBMCs supplied cDNA or gDNA.

Original processing notes: Counts of nucleated cells, estimated from reference gene primer amplification, were obtained. Repertoires were generated with immunoSEQ multiplex PCR, while TCRdb's copy carries only in-frame clones and drops some. The V and J calls and clone size are taken from that table; D and trimming were inferred from the DNA. The sample has some 260,000 clones, over 75% seen once. This clone came up many times. Germline-derived CDR1 and CDR2 are SQVTM and ANQGSEA. Unmatched junction bases numbered 18, after V lost 3 bases and J lost 5 bases. This CDR3 contains 18 residues. The chain recombines TRBV29-1 with TRBJ1-2; 10 nucleotides align to TRBD1. Specimen: peripheral blood. The sequence was collected from a woman aged 25 to 39 with acute or convalescent COVID-19. The CDR3 is CSVERGDRGRPGTYGYTF. The CDR3 DNA reads as TGCAGCGTTGAGAGGGGGGACAGGGGACGACCCGGGACGTATGGCTACACCTTC.